This T cell receptor beta chain was identified in a study of CXCR3-negative and CXCR3-positive naive CD8 T cells. The CDR3 has 16 residues. Germline V gene sequence: CDR1 MNHEY, CDR2 SMNVEV (reference sequence). As concerns this clonotype: Its antigen is undetermined.

Overall study findings and caveats: The naive subsets expressed comparable surface CD5, and the authors inferred TCR strength from TRB CDR3 properties. Against CXCR3-negative naive cells, CXCR3-positive naive cells showed more hydrophobic TRB CDR3s. Memory CD8+ T cell repertoires were far less diverse than both naive subsets.

Via 5' RACE with UMI labels, TRB cDNA libraries were prepared. TCRdb re-called the 5' RACE reads; every CDR3 protein appears as one record, without DNA. In all, the sample yields around 61,000 distinct CDR3 sequences. All CD8+ T cell subsets were sorted in triplicate at 250,000 to 300,000 cells each. The receptor comes from a human donor in good health. Some clones in this sample may be carry-over from other donors' samples. The specimen sequenced was naive CXCR3+ CD8+ T cells from blood. Subset of the sample: CD45RO-CCR7+CD27+CD95- naive CD8+ T cells expressing CXCR3 (TNR3+). This sequence joins TRBV27 and TRBJ2-1; the TRBD2 assignment by TCRdb is unverifiable without DNA. This CDR3 reads CASSDGGLAGDNEQFF.